This is a list of T cell receptor beta chains from one sample in a study of monozygotic twins with inflammatory bowel disease. From the 5' RACE reads, TCRdb lists one entry per CDR3 protein and no DNA. The sample's table shows about 440,000 distinct CDR3 sequences. The sequencing sample was made of blood. The source is a human donor with ulcerative colitis or Crohn's disease, or a healthy co-twin of an affected twin (not recorded which). CDR3s include the opening cysteine and the closing phenylalanine or tryptophan.

v_call,j_call,cdr3_length,cdr3_aa
TRBV19,TRBJ1-6,11,CASSGQGSLHF
TRBV10-3,TRBJ2-1,16,CAISLAGAHSYNEQFF
TRBV7-8,TRBJ2-7,15,CASSLGTGTPYEQYF
TRBV10-3,TRBJ2-6,15,CAISSGAAGANVLTF
TRBV7-2,TRBJ2-3,13,CASSLEHTDTQYF
TRBV27,TRBJ2-7,17,CASSLSERGGRVYEQYF
TRBV5-1,TRBJ2-3,15,CASSGLAGTTDTQYF
TRBV7-6,TRBJ1-4,17,CASSLEGQLGVGEKLFF
TRBV29-1,TRBJ2-7,12,CSVVGQFYEQYF
TRBV6-1,TRBJ1-6,14,CASSGLELNSPLHF
TRBV15,TRBJ1-4,15,CATSRDMTGNEKLFF
TRBV30,TRBJ2-1,14,CALHELAGPPEQFF
TRBV9,TRBJ1-4,14,CASSVGGLPGKLFF
TRBV5-5,TRBJ2-2,14,CASSFYGDTGELFF
TRBV5-1,TRBJ2-5,17,CASRLTPGGTLQETQYF
TRBV10-3,TRBJ2-3,16,CAISETSGRLTDTQYF
TRBV30,TRBJ2-1,14,CAWKAGGSYNEQFF
TRBV20-1,TRBJ2-2,14,CSANDISNTGELFF
TRBV7-6,TRBJ2-1,11,CASSSAVGQFF
TRBV12-3/TRBV12-4,TRBJ2-7,12,CASCWGSNEQYF
TRBV15,TRBJ2-1,14,CATSSLEPGQGTFF
TRBV18,TRBJ2-5,15,CASSPPGGRVETQYF
TRBV6-6,TRBJ2-1,14,CASSYSSNSNEQFF
TRBV7-9,TRBJ2-1,14,CASSLAQRLNEQFF
TRBV27,TRBJ1-1,16,CASSFRGTGLNTEAFF